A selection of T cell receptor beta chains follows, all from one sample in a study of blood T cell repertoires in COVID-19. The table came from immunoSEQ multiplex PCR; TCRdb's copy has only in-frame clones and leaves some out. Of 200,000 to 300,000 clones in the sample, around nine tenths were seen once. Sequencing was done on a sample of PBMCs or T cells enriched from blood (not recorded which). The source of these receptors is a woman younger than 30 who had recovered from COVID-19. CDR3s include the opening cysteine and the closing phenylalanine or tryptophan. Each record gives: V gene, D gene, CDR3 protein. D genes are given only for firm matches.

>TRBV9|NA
CASSTGPDGDSPLHF
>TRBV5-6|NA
CASSGKTATALRTEAFF
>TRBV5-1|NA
CASSLTGSYEQYF
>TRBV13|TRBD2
CASSLDRERTSGPYNEQFF
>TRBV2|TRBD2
CASTHLGTSRRSSYNEQFF
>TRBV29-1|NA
CSVDSQNYGYTF
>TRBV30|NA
CAWILDRNTEAFF
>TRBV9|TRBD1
CASSVRGGTGNTIYF
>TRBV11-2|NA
CASSPAGEAFF
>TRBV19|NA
CASRKLGGKNIQYF
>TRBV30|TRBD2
CAWTQPTSGGGNEQFF
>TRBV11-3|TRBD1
CASSSTGLPYEQYF
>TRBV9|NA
CASSAFTGPPVLTF
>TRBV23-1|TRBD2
CASSRNLREGRGAQETQYF
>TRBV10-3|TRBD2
CATLAGGPRDTQYF
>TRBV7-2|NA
CASSLLLTDTQYF
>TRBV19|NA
CASHALRSNTEAFF
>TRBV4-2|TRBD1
CASSQEGQGADQPQHF
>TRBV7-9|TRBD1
CASSLGQSVGHNEQFF
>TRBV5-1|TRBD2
CASSVISGSSYNEQFF
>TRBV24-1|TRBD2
CATSAAWRETAEQFF
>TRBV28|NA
CASTDGNYGYTF
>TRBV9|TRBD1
CASSQGGGSSTFF
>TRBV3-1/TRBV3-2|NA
CASRFLQETQYF
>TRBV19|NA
CASSILGGNTEAFF
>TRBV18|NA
CASSPITGGGATDTQYF
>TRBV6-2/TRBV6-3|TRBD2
CASSYYPTKLAEGETQYF
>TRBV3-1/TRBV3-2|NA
CASSSPGHVFYEQYF
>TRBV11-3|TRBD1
CASSLSWDRGFSGANVLTF
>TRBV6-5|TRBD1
CASGKRGRGNGYTF
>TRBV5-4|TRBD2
CASSLVDRAGGTQETQYF
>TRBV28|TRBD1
CASSGDSTSTDTQYF
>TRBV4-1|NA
CASSPQRDNYEQYF
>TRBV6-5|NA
CASTLETLRDTEAFF
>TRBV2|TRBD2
CAASSVSGLASYEQYF
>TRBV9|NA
CASSPRLSSYNEQFF
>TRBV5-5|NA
CASSLILGGQPQHF
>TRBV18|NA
CASSTRPGGYTF